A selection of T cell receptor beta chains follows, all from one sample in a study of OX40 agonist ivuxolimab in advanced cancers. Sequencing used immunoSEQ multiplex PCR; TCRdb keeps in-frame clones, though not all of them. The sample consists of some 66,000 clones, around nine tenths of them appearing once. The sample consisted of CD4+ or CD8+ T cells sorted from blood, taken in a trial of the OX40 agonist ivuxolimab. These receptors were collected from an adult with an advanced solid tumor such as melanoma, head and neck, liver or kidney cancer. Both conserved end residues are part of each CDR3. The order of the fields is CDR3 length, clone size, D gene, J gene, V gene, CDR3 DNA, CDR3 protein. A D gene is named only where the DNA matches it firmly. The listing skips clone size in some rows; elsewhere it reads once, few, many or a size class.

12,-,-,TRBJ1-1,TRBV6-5,TGTGCCAGCAGTAACCCGGGACTTGAAGCTTTCTTT,CASSNPGLEAFF
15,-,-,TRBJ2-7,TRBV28,TGTGCCAGCAGTTTAACTGTCTCAGCGGGCTACGAGCAGTACTTC,CASSLTVSAGYEQYF
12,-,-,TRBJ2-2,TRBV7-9,TGTGCCAGCAGCTTTAGCCCCGGGGAGCTGTTTTTT,CASSFSPGELFF
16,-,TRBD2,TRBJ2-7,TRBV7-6,TGTGCCAGCAGCCCCCTAAGGACTAGCGGTCCAAACGAGCAGTACTTC,CASSPLRTSGPNEQYF
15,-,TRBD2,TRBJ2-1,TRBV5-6,TGTGCCAGCAGCCCGGAGCGGGAGACTTACAATGAGCAGTTCTTC,CASSPERETYNEQFF
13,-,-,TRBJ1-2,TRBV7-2,TGTGCCAGCAGCCCCCATGGGAGTAGTGGCTACACCTTC,CASSPHGSSGYTF
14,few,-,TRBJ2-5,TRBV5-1,TGCGCCAGCAGCTTGGTATCCAACCAAGAGACCCAGTACTTC,CASSLVSNQETQYF
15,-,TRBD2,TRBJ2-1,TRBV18,TGTGCCAGCTCACCACGCCTAGCGGCTTCGGATGAGCAGTTCTTC,CASSPRLAASDEQFF
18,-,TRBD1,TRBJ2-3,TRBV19,TGTGCCAGTAGTGCCGGGACAGGGGGCGCGGGCCTCACAGATACGCAGTATTTT,CASSAGTGGAGLTDTQYF
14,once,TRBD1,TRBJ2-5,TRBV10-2,TGCGCCAGCGCCCCGGGACAGGGCCGAGAGACCCAGTACTTC,CASAPGQGRETQYF
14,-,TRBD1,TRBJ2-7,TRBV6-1,TGTGCCAGCAGCGGGACAGGGGGCTCCTACGAGCAGTACTTC,CASSGTGGSYEQYF
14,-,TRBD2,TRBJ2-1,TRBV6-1,TGTGCCAGCATACGGCTAGCGGGTTACAATGAGCAGTTCTTC,CASIRLAGYNEQFF
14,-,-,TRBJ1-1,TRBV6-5,TGTGCCAGCAGTTACGGGTGGGTAGGGACTGAAGCTTTCTTT,CASSYGWVGTEAFF
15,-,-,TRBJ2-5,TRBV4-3,TGCGCCAGCAGCCTCCAAGGGGCAGGGTCGGAGACCCAGTACTTC,CASSLQGAGSETQYF
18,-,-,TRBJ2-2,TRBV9,TGTGCCAGCAGCGTAGGTATCCGGCCGCGGGCCGAAACCGGGGAGCTGTTTTTT,CASSVGIRPRAETGELFF
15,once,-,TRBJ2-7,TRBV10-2,TGCGCCAGCAGTGACCTGGGCAGTAACTCCTACGAGCAGTACTTC,CASSDLGSNSYEQYF
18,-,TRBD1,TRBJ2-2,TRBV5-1,TGCGCCAGCAGCCGGCCGGGACAGGGGCCGACGAACACCGGGGAGCTGTTTTTT,CASSRPGQGPTNTGELFF
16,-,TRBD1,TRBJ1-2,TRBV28,TGTGCCAGCAGTCAGCCGACCCAGGGGGCGGGCTATGGCTACACCTTC,CASSQPTQGAGYGYTF
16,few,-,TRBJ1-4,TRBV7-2,TGTGCCAGCAGCTTAGGGACGGCCGCAACTAATGAAAAACTGTTTTTT,CASSLGTAATNEKLFF
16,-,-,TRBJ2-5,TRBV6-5,TGTGCCAGCAGTTACGGTAAGGCTAGCGACCAAGAGACCCAGTACTTC,CASSYGKASDQETQYF
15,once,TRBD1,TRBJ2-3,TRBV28,TGTGCCAGCACCCCCGGGACAGGGAGCACAGATACGCAGTATTTT,CASTPGTGSTDTQYF